The 10 T cell receptor beta chains in this list originate from one sample, sequenced in a study of blood T cell repertoires in COVID-19. Some clones are missing from TCRdb's copy, which holds only in-frame ones; the method was immunoSEQ multiplex PCR. The sample includes 150,000 to 250,000 clones, roughly 87% seen only once; the top ten take around 2.1%. Sequenced sample: PBMCs or T cells enriched from blood (not recorded which). Receptor source: a woman between 25 and 40 years old who had recovered from COVID-19.

The CDR3 DNA reads TGTGCCAGCAGTCAGACTCACGGGGTGGCCGAGCAGTACTTC. Translating it yields CASSQTHGVAEQYF. This chain connects TRBV6-4 to TRBJ2-7; TRBD2 might be the D (5 bases). Trimming left V 5 bases short and J 6 bases short, with 17 bases between. The CDR3 has 14 amino acids. From germline, CDR1 is MRHNA and CDR2 SNTAGT.

The CDR3, as DNA: TGTGCCACCAGTTCGGGGCAGGGGTATGGCTACACCTTC. The encoded protein is CATSSGQGYGYTF. The V call is TRBV24-1, the J call TRBJ1-2; TRBD1 might be the D (6 bases). The V end was cut by 6 bases, the J end by 5 bases, with 12 bases between. This CDR3 is 13 amino acids long. Per germline, CDR1 KGHDR and CDR2 SFDVKD.

The chain uses TRBV6-5 and TRBJ2-7, with 9 bases that match TRBD1. The V segment lost 8 bases and the J segment 2 bases; nucleotides outside the gene matches: 7. The CDR3 has 14 residues. The germline V gene encodes CDR1 MNHEY and CDR2 SVGAGI. As DNA, the CDR3 is TGTGCCAGCCGACGGGGACAGGGCGCCTACGAGCAGTACTTC. It translates to CASRRGQGAYEQYF.

This clone showed up just a few times. The chain combines TRBV30 with TRBJ2-2, with 14 bases fitting TRBD2. The germline CDR1 and CDR2 sequences are GTSNPN and SVGIG (reference sequence). The V segment lost 0 bases and the J segment 4 bases; nucleotides outside the gene matches: 10. There are 19 residues in the CDR3. CDR3 DNA sequence: TGTGCCTGGAGTGTTGTCGGACTAGCGGGGGGCCTGGGCACCGGGGAGCTGTTTTTT. Its protein product is CAWSVVGLAGGLGTGELFF.

This clone was observed a handful of times. The J gene is TRBJ1-1, the V gene TRBV13; 7 positions agree with TRBD1. Trimming removed 3 bases from V and 5 bases from J; junction bases left unmatched: 12. The CDR3 sequence is 16 residues long. Per germline, CDR1 PRHDT and CDR2 FYEKMQ (reference sequence). CDR3 sequence reads: CASSFDTGDELTEAFF. In DNA, the CDR3 is TGTGCCAGCAGCTTTGACACAGGGGATGAGTTGACTGAAGCTTTCTTT.

This clone was observed a handful of times. The rearrangement uses TRBV7-9 and TRBJ1-2; 7 positions agree with TRBD1. Unmatched junction bases numbered 10, after V lost 1 base and J lost 8 bases. The CDR3 sequence is 15 residues long. In germline, CDR1 is SEHNR, CDR2 FQNEAQ (reference sequence). The CDR3 is CASSLDPDRTGGYTF. CDR3 bases: TGTGCCAGCAGCTTAGACCCGGACAGGACGGGGGGCTACACCTTC.

J is TRBJ2-3 and V is TRBV30; TRBD2 aligns across 12 bases. Germline trimming cut 0 bases from V and 5 bases from J; bases unmatched to any gene: 6. There are 16 residues in the CDR3. Germline values: CDR1 GTSNPN, CDR2 SVGIG (reference sequence). The CDR3 loop reads CAWSVRASGGGDTQYF. The DNA of the CDR3 is TGTGCCTGGAGTGTACGTGCTAGCGGGGGGGGAGATACGCAGTATTTT.

J is TRBJ2-1 and V is TRBV18; the D gene is possibly TRBD2 (6 bases). CDR1 is KGHSH, CDR2 LQKENI, per germline. Trimming removed 3 bases at V and 5 bases at J, with 14 bases between. This CDR3 is built from 15 residues. CDR3 region: CASSPPGRGDNEQFF. For the CDR3, the DNA is TGTGCCAGCTCACCCCCCGGGAGAGGGGACAATGAGCAGTTCTTC.

The chain employs TRBV3-1 (or the pseudogene TRBV3-2) and TRBJ2-7; TRBD2 aligns across 8 bases. The germline gives CDR1 LGHDT, CDR2 YNNKEL (reference sequence). This CDR3 is 15 amino acids long. V was clipped by 6 bases and J by 5 bases; unmatched bases: 12. The CDR3 loop reads CASRKEDGGADEQYF. The CDR3 nucleotides are TGTGCCAGCAGAAAGGAGGACGGGGGGGCCGACGAGCAGTACTTC.

The rearrangement uses TRBV29-1 and TRBJ1-6; D unresolved. The CDR3 spans 14 residues. V lost 6 bases and J lost 0, with 9 bases in between. Looked up from germline, CDR1 is SQVTM and CDR2 is ANQGSEA. The DNA for the CDR3 is TGCAGCGTCTCTTACGGCTCCTATAATTCACCCCTCCACTTT. This gives the protein CSVSYGSYNSPLHF. Filled out from reference TRBV29-1 and TRBJ1-6, the complete variable domain reads SAVISQKPSRDICQRGTSLTIQCQVDSQVTMMFWYRQQPGQSLTLIATANQGSEATYESGFVIDKFPISRPNLTFSTLTVSNMSPEDSSIYLCSVSYGSYNSPLHFGNGTRLTVT.